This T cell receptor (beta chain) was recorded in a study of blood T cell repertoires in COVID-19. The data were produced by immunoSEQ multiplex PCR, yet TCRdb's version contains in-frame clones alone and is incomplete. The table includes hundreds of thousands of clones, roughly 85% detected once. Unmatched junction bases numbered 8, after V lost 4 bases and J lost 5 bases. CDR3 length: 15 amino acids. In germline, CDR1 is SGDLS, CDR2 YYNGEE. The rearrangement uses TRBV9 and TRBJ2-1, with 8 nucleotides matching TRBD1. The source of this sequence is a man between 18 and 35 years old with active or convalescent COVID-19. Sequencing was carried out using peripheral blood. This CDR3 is CASSSPPGGHNEQFF. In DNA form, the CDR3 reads TGTGCCAGCAGCTCCCCCCCAGGGGGCCACAATGAGCAGTTCTTC.